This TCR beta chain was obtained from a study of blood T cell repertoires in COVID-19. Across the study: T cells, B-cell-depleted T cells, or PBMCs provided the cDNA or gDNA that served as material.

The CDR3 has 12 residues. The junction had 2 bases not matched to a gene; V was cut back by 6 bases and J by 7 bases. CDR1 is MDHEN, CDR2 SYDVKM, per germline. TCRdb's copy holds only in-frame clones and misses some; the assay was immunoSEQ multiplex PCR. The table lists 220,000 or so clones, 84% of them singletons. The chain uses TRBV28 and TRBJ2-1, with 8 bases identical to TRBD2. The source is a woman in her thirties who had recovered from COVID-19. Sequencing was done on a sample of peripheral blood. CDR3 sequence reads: CASRVAGNEQFF. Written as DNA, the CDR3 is TGTGCCAGCAGAGTAGCGGGGAATGAGCAGTTCTTC.